A single sample gave rise to the 22 T cell receptor beta chains below, sequenced in a study of molecular identifiers for immune sequencing clone quantification. One entry per CDR3 protein, called by TCRdb with MiXCR from the PCR reads. The sample carries approximately 680,000 distinct CDR3 sequences, about 25% recorded once. Sequencing used naive CD8+ T cells from blood, with Jurkat cell RNA spiked in. The subset: FACS-sorted CD8+CD4-CCR7+CD45RA+ naive T cells. Receptor source: a human donor in good health. Some libraries in this study had Jurkat cell RNA spiked in.

This clonotype was picked up many times. This sequence joins TRBV4-1 and TRBJ1-2, with D possibly being TRBD1 (6 bases). Trimming removed 4 bases at V and 7 bases at J, with 16 bases between. The CDR3 is 14 amino acids. CDR1 is MGHRA and CDR2 is YSYEKL in the germline V gene. CDR3 loop: CASSPQQGGSGYTF. CDR3 nucleotides: TGCGCCAGCAGCCCGCAACAGGGAGGGTCTGGCTACACCTTC.

Remarks on this clonotype: At one end, the junction sequence differs from germline, possibly due to a read error. V is TRBV14 and J is TRBJ2-7; D remains unclear. The CDR3 has 13 residues. The germline gives CDR1 SGHDN, CDR2 FVKESK. CDR3 nucleotide sequence: TGTGCCCGCAGCCAAGAATCTGCCTACGCGCAGTACTTC. Translating gives CARSQESAYAQYF.

This clonotype appeared once. A much larger clone sits a single nucleotide away, making a read error possible. The chain employs TRBV5-3 and TRBJ1-1; D is ambiguous. TRBV5-3 falls under the ORF class, with uncertain function. This CDR3 has 13 amino acids. The V and J ends lost 8 bases and 1 base respectively, with 12 bases between them. The CDR3 loop reads CASGHDSNTEAFF. DNA of the CDR3: TGTGCCAGCGGCCACGACTCGAACACTGAAGCTTTCTTT.

This clonotype was counted at least ten times. The V call is TRBV29-1, the J call TRBJ2-2; D unresolved. The ends were cut back, 6 bases at V and 4 bases at J, with 9 bases in the middle. In germline, CDR1 is SQVTM, CDR2 ANQGSEA. There are 12 residues in the CDR3. The CDR3 DNA is TGCAGCGTCTTGGAAACCACCGGGGAGCTGTTTTTT. This encodes CSVLETTGELFF.

The chain uses TRBV6-5 and TRBJ1-6, with a weak D call TRBD1 (6 bases). Trimming pared 5 bases from V and 7 bases from J, leaving 15 bases between. The CDR3 is made up of 15 amino acids. The germline gives CDR1 MNHEY, CDR2 SVGAGI. The CDR3 protein is CASSTFRGDNSPLHF. The CDR3 bases are TGTGCCAGCAGTACTTTCAGGGGCGACAATTCACCCCTCCACTTT.

This clonotype was seen many times. The V call is TRBV7-2, the J call TRBJ1-3, with unresolved D. Looked up from germline, CDR1 is SGHTA and CDR2 is FQGNSA. The CDR3 has 17 residues. Trimming left V 3 bases short and J 4 bases short, with 19 bases between. For the CDR3, the DNA is TGTGCCAGCAGCTTTTTTGAGACGGTCCTACCCGGAAACACCATATATTTT. It codes for CASSFFETVLPGNTIYF.

The sample holds many counts of this clonotype. The V call is TRBV2, the J call TRBJ1-2; 8 bases match TRBD1. Germline CDR1 is SNHLY and CDR2 is FYNNEI. The CDR3 covers 15 residues. The V gene end was trimmed by 1 base and the J gene end by 2 bases; junction bases not matched to a gene: 3. The CDR3, as DNA: TGTGCCAGCAGTGAAGGGCAGGGGGCGAACTATGGCTACACCTTC. It translates to CASSEGQGANYGYTF.

This clonotype has only a few counts. J is TRBJ1-6 and V is TRBV20-1, with D perhaps TRBD1 (5 bases). With 1 base removed from V and 0 bases from J, the gap between germline ends came to 19 bases. This CDR3 has 19 residues. Germline CDR1 is DFQATT and CDR2 is SNEGSKA (reference sequence). The CDR3 loop reads CSARVRPGLMSSYNSPLHF. CDR3 coding DNA: TGCAGTGCTAGAGTTAGGCCAGGGCTAATGAGCTCCTATAATTCACCCCTCCACTTT.

The table lists this clonotype with a few counts. DNA for the CDR3: TGTGCCAGCAGCCAACTACGGACAGGGGGGGAGACCCAGTACTTC. This translates into CASSQLRTGGETQYF. The chain links TRBV13 to TRBJ2-5, with 10 bases that match TRBD1. The CDR3 runs to 15 residues. The germline gives CDR1 PRHDT, CDR2 FYEKMQ (reference sequence). J lost 5 bases, V lost 5 bases, and 8 bases had no gene match.

The chain joins TRBV2 to TRBJ1-1; D is undetermined. Germline CDR1 and CDR2: SNHLY and FYNNEI. Trimming cost V 4 bases and J 0 bases, with 12 bases left between them. The CDR3 is 15 residues long. CDR3 DNA: TGTGCCAGCAGTGTAACAGAAGATATGAACACTGAAGCTTTCTTT. Protein sequence: CASSVTEDMNTEAFF.

About this clonotype: Since the CDR3 does not end with the conserved phenylalanine or tryptophan, this likely comes from a read error. This sequence joins TRBV6-2 or TRBV6-3 and TRBJ2-1, with TRBD2 identical over 10 bases. Germline V CDR1 and CDR2: MNHEY, SVGEGT. Trimming cost V 5 bases and J 8 bases; bases outside gene matches: 3. The CDR3 extends over 13 amino acids. The CDR3 DNA sequence: TGTGCCAGCAGTGCTAGCGGGAGTTATGAGCAGTTCTCT. This gives the protein CASSASGSYEQFS.

This clonotype has just a few counts. The gene calls are TRBV6-6 and TRBJ2-7, with a weak D call TRBD1 (5 bases). The CDR3 sequence is 18 residues long. Trimming took 0 bases from V and 0 from J, leaving 18 bases between them. Germline CDR1 MNHNY, CDR2 SVGAGI (reference sequence). DNA for the CDR3: TGTGCCAGCAGTTACTCGATAGGCTTGGACAACCTCTCCTACGAGCAGTACTTC. This codes for CASSYSIGLDNLSYEQYF.

The chain employs TRBV7-9 and TRBJ2-7; either TRBD1 or TRBD2 may supply D (6 bases each). Trimming shortened V by 1 base and J by 4 bases, and 11 bases separated the two germline ends. Germline V gene data show CDR1 as SEHNR and CDR2 as FQNEAQ (reference sequence). The CDR3 is made up of 14 amino acids. The CDR3 DNA reads as TGTGCCAGCAGCTTAGTTGGGGGGCGATACGAGCAGTACTTC. This codes for CASSLVGGRYEQYF. Variable domain in full (rest from reference TRBV7-9 and TRBJ2-7): DTGVSQNPRHKITKRGQNVTFRCDPISEHNRLYWYRQTLGQGPEFLTYFQNEAQLEKSRLLSDRFSAERPKGSFSTLEIQRTEQGDSAMYLCASSLVGGRYEQYFGPGTRLTVT.

This clonotype appeared once. A much larger clone sits a single nucleotide away, making a read error possible. The rearrangement uses TRBV6-2 or TRBV6-3 and TRBJ2-3; TRBD2 matches 11 bases. From germline, CDR1 is MNHEY and CDR2 SVGEGT. The CDR3 is 17 amino acids. CDR3 protein: CASSYSWGLAAGDTRYF. The CDR3 DNA is TGTGCCAGCAGTTACTCTTGGGGACTAGCGGCTGGTGATACGCGGTATTTT.

This clonotype was seen ten or more times. J is TRBJ2-7 and V is TRBV27; possible D gene TRBD2, 7 bases. The CDR3 runs 14 residues. The germline gives CDR1 MNHEY, CDR2 SMNVEV (reference sequence). V lost 6 bases and J lost 2, with 14 bases in between. In DNA, the CDR3 is TGTGCCAGCAGCCCAAGGGGGGGCCCCTACGAGCAGTACTTC. Its translation: CASSPRGGPYEQYF.

In regard to this clonotype: A read error may be the cause here, since a much bigger clone is one base away. The chain joins TRBV27 to TRBJ2-3; D unclear. CDR1 is MNHEY, CDR2 SMNVEV, per germline (reference sequence). Trimming left V 8 bases short and J 4 bases short, with 10 bases between. The CDR3 loop spans 12 amino acids. The DNA of the CDR3 is TGTGCCAGCCCGTCTAGTGCAGATACGCAGTATTTT. Encoded protein: CASPSSADTQYF.

The chain has TRBV9 and TRBJ2-2; TRBD2 agrees at 14 bases. CDR3 size: 17 residues. From germline, CDR1 is SGDLS and CDR2 YYNGEE. V lost 4 bases and J lost 6; bases outside the gene matches: 8. For the CDR3, the DNA is TGTGCCAGCAGCCCGGGACTAGCGGGAGTGTTTGCCGGGGAGCTGTTTTTT. Encoded protein: CASSPGLAGVFAGELFF.

Details on this clonotype: It may be a read error: a sequence one base away is much more abundant. This rearrangement joins TRBV7-2 to TRBJ2-4; 7 bases map to TRBD1. The germline CDR1 and CDR2 sequences are SGHTA and FQGNSA. The V segment lost 0 bases and the J segment 9 bases; nucleotides outside the gene matches: 5. The CDR3 is made up of 14 amino acids. The DNA of the CDR3 is TGTGCCAGCAGCTTAGCAGGGGGCGTAAGCATTCAGTACTTC. It is translated as CASSLAGGVSIQYF.

At least ten counts were recorded for this clonotype. This chain links TRBV7-2 with TRBJ1-1, with D possibly matching TRBD1 (6 bases). Trimming shortened V by 4 bases and J by 7 bases, and 19 bases separated the two germline ends. The length of the CDR3 is 15 residues. Looked up from germline, CDR1 is SGHTA and CDR2 is FQGNSA. Here the CDR3 reads CASSSGVSGFSEAFF. As DNA, the CDR3 is TGTGCCAGCAGCTCAGGGGTTTCAGGGTTTAGTGAAGCTTTCTTT.

This clonotype turned up a few times. No conserved phenylalanine or tryptophan ends this CDR3, so it is likely a read error. V gene TRBV4-3 combines with J gene TRBJ1-1; 7 bases line up with TRBD1. V shed 0 bases and J 5 bases; nucleotides not matched to a gene: 12. The CDR3 consists of 17 residues. Germline assignment: CDR1 LGHNA and CDR2 YSLEER. In DNA, the CDR3 is TGCGCCAGCAGCCAAGATACACTAGGGGGCTCCCGGACTGAAGCTTTCTCT. Translation: CASSQDTLGGSRTEAFS.

The sample holds a few counts of this clonotype. The chain recombines TRBV3-1 with TRBJ2-3, with TRBD2 matching over 10 bases. V dropped 0 bases and J dropped 4; count of bases not matched to a gene: 7. The germline gives CDR1 LGHDT, CDR2 YNNKEL (reference sequence). The CDR3 consists of 17 residues. DNA of the CDR3: TGTGCCAGCAGCCAAGACCTAGCGGGAGTAGGCGCAGATACGCAGTATTTT. The encoded protein is CASSQDLAGVGADTQYF.

The chain joins TRBV14 to TRBJ2-3; the match to TRBD2 covers 7 bases. With V trimmed by 5 bases and J by 5 bases, 7 bases remained unmatched. Germline loops: CDR1 SGHDN, CDR2 FVKESK. The CDR3 contains 14 residues. CDR3 sequence: CASSEAGPKDTQYF. The CDR3 coding sequence is TGTGCCAGCAGCGAAGCGGGGCCCAAAGATACGCAGTATTTT.